Listed below are T cell receptor beta chains from one sample, sequenced in a study of CD8+CD57+ T cells in acquired aplastic anemia. TCRdb independently ran MiXCR on the reads; one entry per CDR3 protein. The profile shows under 200,000 distinct CDR3 sequences, just under 65% of them singletons. Sample: sorted CD4+, CD8+, or CD8+CD57+ T cells (not recorded which) from PBMCs. These receptors were collected from a human donor in good health. The CDR3 runs from the conserved cysteine through the conserved F or W. The order of the fields is D gene, J gene, V gene, clone size, CDR3 protein, CDR3 DNA. The D gene is left open where the match is weak. Only part of the rows carry a size: once, few, many, or a class if the clone is expanded.

d_call: TRBD2; j_call: TRBJ2-7; v_call: TRBV19; clone_size: .; cdr3_aa: CASSLKREYEQYF; cdr3_nt: TGTGCCAGTAGTCTCAAGCGGGAGTACGAGCAGTACTTC
d_call: TRBD2; j_call: TRBJ2-1; v_call: TRBV20-1; clone_size: .; cdr3_aa: CSARALAGVGNEQFF; cdr3_nt: TGCAGTGCCAGAGCTCTGGCGGGAGTTGGAAATGAGCAGTTCTTC
d_call: .; j_call: TRBJ2-1; v_call: TRBV6-2/TRBV6-3; clone_size: .; cdr3_aa: CASQGVERYNEQFF; cdr3_nt: TGTGCCAGCCAGGGAGTAGAGAGGTACAATGAGCAGTTCTTC
d_call: TRBD1; j_call: TRBJ2-7; v_call: TRBV11-2; clone_size: few; cdr3_aa: CASSYWDRHSYEQYF; cdr3_nt: TGTGCCAGCAGTTACTGGGACAGGCACTCCTACGAGCAGTACTTC
d_call: .; j_call: TRBJ1-5; v_call: TRBV15; clone_size: .; cdr3_aa: CATSRGGDQPQHF; cdr3_nt: TGTGCCACCAGCAGAGGTGGGGATCAGCCCCAGCATTTT
d_call: TRBD2; j_call: TRBJ2-7; v_call: TRBV28; clone_size: .; cdr3_aa: CASRANGLATKQYF; cdr3_nt: TGTGCCAGCAGAGCTAACGGACTAGCTACGAAGCAGTACTTC
d_call: .; j_call: TRBJ2-3; v_call: TRBV10-3; clone_size: few; cdr3_aa: CAIKGEVVDTQYF; cdr3_nt: TGTGCCATCAAGGGGGAGGTGGTGGATACGCAGTATTTT
d_call: .; j_call: TRBJ2-7; v_call: TRBV10-3; clone_size: .; cdr3_aa: CAISPTTGFGEQYF; cdr3_nt: TGTGCCATCAGTCCGACGACAGGATTCGGCGAGCAGTACTTC
d_call: .; j_call: TRBJ1-1; v_call: TRBV10-3; clone_size: .; cdr3_aa: CAISEPGEGTEAFF; cdr3_nt: TGTGCCATCAGTGAACCCGGGGAGGGCACTGAAGCTTTCTTT
d_call: .; j_call: TRBJ2-3; v_call: TRBV2; clone_size: .; cdr3_aa: CASSEWASEGADTQYF; cdr3_nt: TGTGCCAGCAGTGAATGGGCTAGCGAGGGGGCAGATACGCAGTATTTT
d_call: .; j_call: TRBJ2-1; v_call: TRBV24-1; clone_size: few; cdr3_aa: CATSDGSGPNEQFF; cdr3_nt: TGTGCCACCAGTGATGGGTCGGGGCCCAATGAGCAGTTCTTC
d_call: TRBD1; j_call: TRBJ1-2; v_call: TRBV7-3; clone_size: .; cdr3_aa: CASSQNRGGGDYGYTF; cdr3_nt: TGTGCCAGCAGCCAAAACAGGGGGGGGGGAGACTATGGCTACACCTTC
d_call: .; j_call: TRBJ1-5; v_call: TRBV9; clone_size: once; cdr3_aa: CASSVGQGSQPQHF; cdr3_nt: TGTGCCAGCAGCGTTGGGCAGGGAAGTCAGCCCCAGCATTTT
d_call: .; j_call: TRBJ1-2; v_call: TRBV2; clone_size: .; cdr3_aa: CASSEARLGGSGGYTF; cdr3_nt: TGTGCCAGCAGTGAAGCGCGATTGGGAGGGTCGGGTGGCTACACCTTC
d_call: TRBD2; j_call: TRBJ2-1; v_call: TRBV20-1; clone_size: .; cdr3_aa: CSVPSAGGGNEQFF; cdr3_nt: TGCAGTGTTCCGTCAGCGGGAGGGGGTAATGAGCAGTTCTTC
d_call: .; j_call: TRBJ2-7; v_call: TRBV7-9; clone_size: .; cdr3_aa: CATAAGAEQYF; cdr3_nt: TGTGCCACGGCGGCGGGGGCCGAGCAGTACTTC
d_call: .; j_call: TRBJ2-7; v_call: TRBV6-5; clone_size: many; cdr3_aa: CASSYGAEAYEQYF; cdr3_nt: TGTGCCAGCAGTTATGGTGCAGAAGCCTACGAGCAGTACTTC
d_call: TRBD1; j_call: TRBJ2-7; v_call: TRBV5-4; clone_size: .; cdr3_aa: CASSYGQGGYYEQYF; cdr3_nt: TGTGCCAGCAGCTACGGACAGGGAGGCTACTACGAGCAGTACTTC
d_call: .; j_call: TRBJ1-2; v_call: TRBV7-2; clone_size: .; cdr3_aa: CASSPVDDSWGFNYGYTF; cdr3_nt: TGTGCCAGCAGCCCCGTCGATGACAGTTGGGGCTTTAACTATGGCTACACCTTC
d_call: .; j_call: TRBJ1-1; v_call: TRBV10-3; clone_size: .; cdr3_aa: CAISESIGTEAFF; cdr3_nt: TGTGCCATCAGTGAGTCCATTGGCACTGAAGCTTTCTTT
d_call: .; j_call: TRBJ1-6; v_call: TRBV6-6; clone_size: many; cdr3_aa: CASSFIGRDSPLHF; cdr3_nt: TGTGCCAGCAGTTTCATTGGACGGGACTCACCCCTCCACTTT
d_call: .; j_call: TRBJ1-6; v_call: TRBV12-3/TRBV12-4; clone_size: .; cdr3_aa: CASSFEGMPLHF; cdr3_nt: TGTGCCAGCAGTTTTGAGGGTATGCCCCTCCACTTT
d_call: TRBD1; j_call: TRBJ1-1; v_call: TRBV9; clone_size: .; cdr3_aa: CASSVRTGTGTEAFF; cdr3_nt: TGCGCCAGCAGCGTTCGGACAGGGACGGGCACTGAAGCTTTCTTT
d_call: .; j_call: TRBJ1-3; v_call: TRBV5-1; clone_size: .; cdr3_aa: CASSDTENTIYF; cdr3_nt: TGCGCCAGCAGCGACACTGAGAACACCATATATTTT
d_call: .; j_call: TRBJ2-7; v_call: TRBV20-1; clone_size: .; cdr3_aa: CSARQATYEQYF; cdr3_nt: TGCAGTGCTAGACAGGCGACCTACGAGCAGTACTTC
d_call: TRBD2; j_call: TRBJ2-1; v_call: TRBV2; clone_size: .; cdr3_aa: CASSRDYLNEQFF; cdr3_nt: TGTGCCAGCAGTCGGGACTACCTCAATGAGCAGTTCTTC
d_call: TRBD1; j_call: TRBJ2-6; v_call: TRBV11-3; clone_size: once; cdr3_aa: CASSLGGTGGANVLTF; cdr3_nt: TGTGCCAGCAGCTTAGGCGGGACAGGTGGGGCCAACGTCCTGACTTTC
d_call: .; j_call: TRBJ2-7; v_call: TRBV20-1; clone_size: .; cdr3_aa: CSADYRDSYEQYF; cdr3_nt: TGCAGTGCGGATTACAGGGATTCCTACGAGCAGTACTTC
d_call: TRBD2; j_call: TRBJ2-7; v_call: TRBV7-2; clone_size: few; cdr3_aa: CASSLGIGGLAGREQYF; cdr3_nt: TGTGCCAGCAGCTTAGGTATTGGTGGACTAGCTGGTCGCGAGCAGTACTTC
d_call: .; j_call: TRBJ1-2; v_call: TRBV2; clone_size: once; cdr3_aa: CASSEDGGGYGYTF; cdr3_nt: TGTGCCAGCAGTGAAGATGGGGGCGGCTATGGCTACACCTTC
d_call: .; j_call: TRBJ2-5; v_call: TRBV20-1; clone_size: .; cdr3_aa: CSARHGAGSETQYF; cdr3_nt: TGCAGTGCTAGGCATGGGGCAGGATCAGAGACCCAGTACTTC